This passage covers 31 T cell receptor beta chains from one sample sequenced in a study of blood T cell repertoires in COVID-19. Repertoires were generated with immunoSEQ multiplex PCR, while TCRdb's copy carries only in-frame clones and drops some. The sample records around 50,000 clones, about 89% being singletons. Sequencing was done on a sample of peripheral blood. The receptor source for this set is a man in his fifties or sixties with active or convalescent COVID-19.

The V and J genes are TRBV5-6 and TRBJ1-4; D is undetermined. The ends were cut back, 3 bases at V and 3 bases at J, with 21 bases in the middle. CDR3 size: 18 residues. In germline, CDR1 is SGHDT, CDR2 YYEEEE. CDR3 coding DNA: TGTGCCAGCAGCTCCTCGGCCCGGCGGGGTTTGTCTAATGAAAAACTGTTTTTT. Protein: CASSSSARRGLSNEKLFF.

This chain connects TRBV21-1 to TRBJ1-5; TRBD1 is the table's D call and was not checked against the DNA. TRBV21-1 is recorded as a pseudogene. The CDR3 is 17 amino acids. Here the CDR3 DNA reads TGTGCCACCCCTTATCCCGGGACATTTGATAGCAATCAGCCCCAGCATTTT. Translated, it gives CATPYPGTFDSNQPQHF.

The chain carries TRBV5-1 and TRBJ2-3, with TRBD2 matching 10 bases. CDR1 is SGHRS, CDR2 YFSETQ, per germline. The CDR3 loop spans 14 amino acids. V lost 7 bases and J lost 6; bases outside the gene matches: 8. CDR3 protein: CASCPSGGGDTQYF. The DNA of the CDR3 is TGCGCCAGCTGCCCTAGCGGGGGCGGGGATACGCAGTATTTT.

The chain employs TRBV6-4 and TRBJ2-3, with TRBD2 matching 12 bases. V was clipped by 9 bases and J by 6 bases; unmatched bases: 16. The V gene's germline CDR1 is MRHNA and CDR2 SNTAGT. The CDR3 sequence is 17 residues long. CDR3 loop: CARMPLASGGAADTQYF. In nucleotides, the CDR3 is TGTGCCAGAATGCCTCTTGCTAGCGGGGGGGCGGCTGATACGCAGTATTTT.

The chain links TRBV11-2 to TRBJ2-5, with a possible D match to TRBD2 (6 bases). Trimming stripped 1 base from V and 2 bases from J, with 11 bases between. This CDR3 contains 15 residues. The germline V gene has CDR1 SGHAT and CDR2 FQNNGV. The CDR3 coding sequence is TGTGCCAGCAGCTTAGGGGGACTTTTTCAAGAGACCCAGTACTTC. Residues: CASSLGGLFQETQYF.

The rearrangement links TRBV18 to TRBJ1-4; D call uncertain. V lost 2 bases and J 6 bases, leaving 16 bases between the germline ends. The CDR3 runs to 16 residues. The germline V gene has CDR1 KGHSH and CDR2 LQKENI. DNA for the CDR3: TGTGCCAGCTCACCAGTTACTCTTCTGTTTCATGAAAAACTGTTTTTT. It translates to CASSPVTLLFHEKLFF.

This clone was counted between two and nine times. Other nucleotide sequences from this sample produce the same CDR3. CDR3 sequence: CASSLARGQGYGYTF. CDR3 DNA: TGTGCCAGCAGCTTGGCGAGGGGACAGGGGTATGGCTACACCTTC. This chain uses TRBV5-6 with TRBJ1-2, with TRBD1 matching over 10 bases. The CDR3 is 15 amino acids. Germline V CDR1 and CDR2: SGHDT, YYEEEE. Trimming cost V 0 bases and J 5 bases; bases outside gene matches: 4.

The V call is TRBV18, the J call TRBJ2-7; perhaps TRBD2 as D (5 bases). Trimming stripped 2 bases from V and 7 bases from J, with 9 bases between. The V gene's germline CDR1 is KGHSH and CDR2 LQKENI. The length of the CDR3 is 12 residues. The CDR3 here is CASSPSTGEQYF. As DNA, the CDR3 is TGTGCCAGCTCACCATCCACGGGGGAGCAGTACTTC.

This chain connects TRBV5-1 to TRBJ2-2; TRBD2 matches 11 bases. V dropped 1 base and J dropped 1; count of bases not matched to a gene: 0. The V gene's germline CDR1 is SGHRS and CDR2 YFSETQ. This CDR3 spans 16 amino acids. The CDR3 here is CASSLTSGGNTGELFF. The CDR3 nucleotides are TGCGCCAGCAGCTTGACTAGCGGGGGGAACACCGGGGAGCTGTTTTTT.

The chain links TRBV4-3 to TRBJ1-4; D unclear. The CDR3 has 17 residues. Trimming left V 0 bases short and J 3 bases short, with 14 bases between. Looked up from germline, CDR1 is LGHNA and CDR2 is YSLEER. The DNA for the CDR3 is TGCGCCAGCAGCCAAGATAGGTATGGGCGGGCTAATGAAAAACTGTTTTTT. It encodes CASSQDRYGRANEKLFF.

This clone was detected once. The V gene is TRBV11-1, the J gene TRBJ2-4, with 12 bases fitting TRBD2. Trimming removed 3 bases from V and 6 bases from J; junction bases left unmatched: 0. The CDR3 covers 14 residues. Germline loops: CDR1 SGHAT, CDR2 FQDESV (reference sequence). CDR3 sequence: CASSLTSGGNIQYF. In DNA, the CDR3 is TGTGCCAGCAGCTTGACTAGCGGGGGAAACATTCAGTACTTC. The variable domain in full, with the rest retrieved from reference TRBV11-1 and TRBJ2-4, is EAEVAQSPRYKITEKSQAVAFWCDPISGHATLYWYRQILGQGPELLVQFQDESVVDDSQLPKDRFSAERLKGVDSTLKIQPAELGDSAMYLCASSLTSGGNIQYFGAGTRLSVL.

This rearrangement joins TRBV6-6 to TRBJ1-1; D is possibly TRBD1 (6 bases). Germline V CDR1 and CDR2: MNHNY, SVGAGI (reference sequence). V was cut by 5 bases and J by 0 bases, with 10 bases left in between. The CDR3 is 14 residues long. This CDR3 reads CASSLGGLNTEAFF. The CDR3 DNA is TGTGCCAGCAGTCTAGGGGGTCTGAACACTGAAGCTTTCTTT.

The chain employs TRBV11-2 and TRBJ2-1; TRBD1 aligns across 9 bases. Looked up from germline, CDR1 is SGHAT and CDR2 is FQNNGV. The V and J ends lost 4 bases and 2 bases, in that order; junction bases with no gene match: 6. The CDR3 totals 16 residues. CDR3 nucleotides: TGTGCCAGCAGCTCCCGGACAGGGGTACCCTACAATGAGCAGTTCTTC. Translating gives CASSSRTGVPYNEQFF.

This clone has just a few counts. The junction differs from germline at one of its ends, possibly a read error. V and J are TRBV27 and TRBJ1-6, with D maybe TRBD1 (6 bases). The CDR3 is made up of 19 amino acids. Germline V lookup: CDR1 MNHEY, CDR2 SMNVEV (reference sequence). CDR3 region: CASSLSPLTGNSYNSPLHF. As DNA, the CDR3 is TGTGCCAGCAGCTTATCCCCCCTTACAGGGAACTCCTATAATTCACCCCTCCACTTT.

V usage is TRBV7-3 and J usage is TRBJ2-1; 8 bases agree with TRBD1. The CDR3 consists of 16 residues. Germline V gene lookup returns CDR1 SGHTA and CDR2 FQGTGA. Unmatched junction bases numbered 6, after V lost 5 bases and J lost 0 bases. CDR3 nucleotide sequence: TGTGCCAGCAGCCCTCTGGACAGGGTCTCCTACAATGAGCAGTTCTTC. It translates to CASSPLDRVSYNEQFF.

The chain carries TRBV7-2 and TRBJ2-2; D is unclear. The CDR3 is made up of 13 amino acids. Between the trimmed V and J ends, which lost 5 bases and 7 bases, there was a span of 11 bases. Per germline, CDR1 SGHTA and CDR2 FQGNSA. The CDR3 here is CASSEEMDGELFF. The CDR3 bases are TGTGCCAGCAGCGAGGAGATGGACGGGGAGCTGTTTTTT.

CDR3 DNA sequence: TGTGCCAGCAGACCCGGACAGGGCTGGGAAAAACTGTTTTTT. Protein: CASRPGQGWEKLFF. The V call is TRBV6-5, the J call TRBJ1-4; TRBD1 matches 8 bases. V gave up 6 bases and J gave up 8 bases; unmatched junction bases: 8. CDR3 length equals 14 residues. Germline loops: CDR1 MNHEY, CDR2 SVGAGI.

The genes are TRBV18 and TRBJ1-1, with TRBD1 as a possible D gene (5 bases). Germline-derived CDR1 and CDR2 are KGHSH and LQKENI. The CDR3 spans 15 residues. Deletions cut 3 bases from V and 1 base from J, with 12 bases between. The CDR3 spells CASSPERGRNTEAFF. CDR3 coding DNA: TGTGCCAGCTCACCCGAAAGGGGAAGGAACACTGAAGCTTTCTTT.

This chain joins TRBV29-1 and TRBJ1-4; no definite D call. The V gene's germline CDR1 is SQVTM and CDR2 ANQGSEA. The V gene lost 6 bases and the J gene lost 5 bases, with 10 bases spanning the gap. The length of the CDR3 is 12 residues. This chain's CDR3 is CSVETGNEKLFF. CDR3 DNA sequence: TGCAGCGTGGAGACTGGGAATGAAAAACTGTTTTTT.

The chain combines TRBV7-2 with TRBJ2-4; 13 nucleotides agree with TRBD2. The J segment lost 8 bases and the V segment lost 2 bases, leaving 6 bases of the junction unmatched. Germline V lookup: CDR1 SGHTA, CDR2 FQGNSA. The CDR3 consists of 16 residues. The CDR3 DNA sequence: TGTGCCAGCAGCTTATTCGGACTAGCGGGGGAAGACATTCAGTACTTC. Its translation is CASSLFGLAGEDIQYF.

The V gene is TRBV9, the J gene TRBJ2-7, with 9 bases matching TRBD1. Germline V gives CDR1 SGDLS, CDR2 YYNGEE. The V and J ends lost 5 bases and 0 bases, in that order; junction bases with no gene match: 3. CDR3 length: 14 residues. The CDR3 here is CASSQTGGSYEQYF. The DNA of the CDR3 is TGTGCCAGCAGTCAGACAGGGGGCTCCTACGAGCAGTACTTC.

The rearrangement joins TRBV5-1 to TRBJ2-2; D is uncertain. The CDR3 sequence is 16 residues long. The germline gives CDR1 SGHRS, CDR2 YFSETQ. The ends were cut back, 4 bases at V and 0 bases at J, with 13 bases in the middle. CDR3 amino acids: CASSVPPTANTGELFF. CDR3 bases: TGCGCCAGCAGCGTTCCCCCCACAGCGAACACCGGGGAGCTGTTTTTT.

CDR3 sequence reads: CSVEGRTGRDTQYF. CDR3 sequence (DNA): TGCAGCGTTGAAGGTCGGACAGGGAGAGATACGCAGTATTTT. This chain links TRBV29-1 with TRBJ2-3; 8 bases agree with TRBD1. The CDR3 is 14 residues long. V dropped 1 base and J dropped 5; count of bases not matched to a gene: 5. The germline gives CDR1 SQVTM, CDR2 ANQGSEA.

As DNA, the CDR3 is TGTGCCAGCAGCTCCTCCGGGGGGGGAAGCTATGGCTACACCTTC. Protein product: CASSSSGGGSYGYTF. The chain uses TRBV5-6 and TRBJ1-2, with D perhaps matching TRBD1 (5 bases). The V end was cut by 3 bases, the J end by 4 bases, with 16 bases between. CDR1 SGHDT and CDR2 YYEEEE come from the germline V gene. The CDR3 has 15 residues.

The chain joins TRBV6-2 or TRBV6-3 to TRBJ1-5, with 7 bases identical to TRBD1. V lost 4 bases to trimming and J lost 10 bases; unmatched junction nucleotides: 4. Germline values: CDR1 MNHEY, CDR2 SVGEGT. The CDR3 has 12 residues. CDR3 nucleotides: TGTGCCAGCAGTTTCAACAGGGGTCCCCAGCATTTT. Its protein is CASSFNRGPQHF.

This chain joins TRBV6-6 and TRBJ2-6, with D maybe TRBD2 (5 bases). The CDR3 extends over 17 amino acids. Germline V gene lookup returns CDR1 MNHNY and CDR2 SVGAGI (reference sequence). Deletions cut 6 bases from V and 0 bases from J, with 15 bases between. The CDR3 DNA sequence: TGTGCCAGCAGCCGAACTACCGGACTCTCTGGGGCCAACGTCCTGACTTTC. It codes for CASSRTTGLSGANVLTF.

The chain is built from TRBV29-1 and TRBJ2-7; D not resolved. CDR1 is SQVTM, CDR2 ANQGSEA, per germline. V lost 4 bases to trimming and J lost 5 bases, with 9 bases between them. The CDR3 spans 11 residues. The CDR3 DNA reads as TGCAGCGTTGGAGTGATGGACGAGCAGTACTTC. This sequence encodes CSVGVMDEQYF.

This sequence joins TRBV7-6 and TRBJ2-3; 15 positions match TRBD2. This CDR3 comprises 19 residues. The germline gives CDR1 SGHVS, CDR2 FNYEAQ. V dropped 3 bases and J dropped 2; count of bases not matched to a gene: 9. In DNA, the CDR3 is TGTGCCAGCAGCTTCGGACTAGCGGGGGGGCGTCCCCACACAGATACGCAGTATTTT. Translating gives CASSFGLAGGRPHTDTQYF. The full variable domain, completed using reference TRBV7-6 and TRBJ2-3, is GAGVSQSPRYKVTKRGQDVALRCDPISGHVSLYWYRQALGQGPEFLTYFNYEAQQDKSGLPNDRFSAERPEGSISTLTIQRTEQRDSAMYRCASSFGLAGGRPHTDTQYFGPGTRLTVL.

DNA of the CDR3: TGTGCCAGCAGCTTAGGAGAAGGAGGGGGCGTGACTGGAAACACCATATATTTT. Translation gives CASSLGEGGGVTGNTIYF. The J gene is TRBJ1-3, the V gene TRBV7-9, with 7 nucleotides matching TRBD1. The germline V gene has CDR1 SEHNR and CDR2 FQNEAQ (reference sequence). This CDR3 contains 18 residues. Trimming removed 1 base from V and 2 bases from J; junction bases left unmatched: 11.

The V gene is TRBV4-1, the J gene TRBJ2-6; D might be TRBD2 (7 bases). The CDR3 sequence is 17 residues long. The germline V gene encodes CDR1 MGHRA and CDR2 YSYEKL. The ends were cut back, 3 bases at V and 1 base at J, with 13 bases in the middle. DNA for the CDR3: TGCGCCAGCAGCCACGCAAGGGGGGGATCTGGGGCCAACGTCCTGACTTTC. This gives the protein CASSHARGGSGANVLTF.

The chain has TRBV7-8 and TRBJ2-2, with TRBD2 matching over 9 bases. V shed 7 bases, J shed 5 bases, and the junction held 8 bases outside the gene matches. From germline, CDR1 is SGHVS and CDR2 FQNEAQ. This CDR3 has 15 residues. The DNA of the CDR3 is TGTGCCAGCACCTTGCGGGGGGGCGGAACCGGGGAGCTGTTTTTT. It codes for CASTLRGGGTGELFF.